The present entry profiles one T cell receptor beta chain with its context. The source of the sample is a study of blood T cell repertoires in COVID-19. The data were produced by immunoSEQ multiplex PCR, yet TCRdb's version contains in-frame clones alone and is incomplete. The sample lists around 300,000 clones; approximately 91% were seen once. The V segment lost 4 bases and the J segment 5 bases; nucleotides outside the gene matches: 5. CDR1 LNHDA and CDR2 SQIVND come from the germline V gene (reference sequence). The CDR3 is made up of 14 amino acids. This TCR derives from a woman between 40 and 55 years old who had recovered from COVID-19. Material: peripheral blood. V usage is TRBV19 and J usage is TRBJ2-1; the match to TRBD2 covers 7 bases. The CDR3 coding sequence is TGTGCCAGTAGTACGAGACTAGCAGACAATGAGCAGTTCTTC. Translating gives CASSTRLADNEQFF.